These 18 T cell receptor beta chains were all obtained from the same sample, sequenced in a study of technical replicates of blood from several donors. Some clones are missing from TCRdb's copy, which holds only in-frame ones; the method was immunoSEQ multiplex PCR. The data hold some 82,000 clones, with about 97% observed a single time. Sequenced input: T cells isolated from PBMCs. These receptors all stem from a human donor in good health.

The chain is built from TRBV9 and TRBJ1-2, with TRBD1 matching over 10 bases. Per the germline V gene, CDR1 is SGDLS and CDR2 is YYNGEE. This CDR3 is built from 14 residues. V lost 2 bases to trimming and J lost 7 bases; unmatched junction nucleotides: 5. CDR3 nucleotides: TGTGCCAGCAGCGTGACAGGGGGCTCTGCTGGCTACACCTTC. Translated: CASSVTGGSAGYTF.

This sequence joins TRBV2 and TRBJ1-2; 8 nucleotides align to TRBD1. Looked up from germline, CDR1 is SNHLY and CDR2 is FYNNEI. This CDR3 is built from 14 residues. The trim removed 1 base at V and 7 bases at J, leaving 5 bases unmatched. The CDR3 here is CASSEVGQAGGYTF. Here the CDR3 DNA reads TGTGCCAGCAGTGAAGTGGGACAGGCGGGTGGCTACACCTTC.

The rearrangement uses TRBV14 and TRBJ1-2, with D possibly TRBD1 on 5 matching bases. Germline-derived CDR1 and CDR2 are SGHDN and FVKESK. Trimming cost V 1 base and J 0 bases, with 12 bases left between them. The CDR3 is 16 amino acids. CDR3 coding DNA: TGTGCCAGCAGCCAAGCGGGGGTCTCAGCTAACTATGGCTACACCTTC. Its translation: CASSQAGVSANYGYTF.

This clone was seen a single time. The chain recombines TRBV4-1 with TRBJ1-4; 8 bases fit TRBD1. The junction had 3 bases not matched to a gene; V was cut back by 1 base and J by 8 bases. The germline V gene encodes CDR1 MGHRA and CDR2 YSYEKL. The CDR3 runs to 14 residues. The CDR3 loop is CASSQGGQEEKLFF. In DNA form, the CDR3 reads TGCGCCAGCAGCCAAGGGGGACAGGAAGAAAAACTGTTTTTT.

The V gene is TRBV30, the J gene TRBJ1-2; D is possibly TRBD1 (5 bases). The germline V and J ends were trimmed by 4 bases and 5 bases, with 17 bases remaining between them. Germline V gene lookup returns CDR1 GTSNPN and CDR2 SVGIG (reference sequence). This CDR3 comprises 14 residues. The CDR3 DNA follows: TGTGCCTGGACCCCCAGGGTTTTTCGGTATGGCTACACCTTC. Translation: CAWTPRVFRYGYTF. The whole variable domain, filled in from reference TRBV30 and TRBJ1-2, reads SQTIHQWPATLVQPVGSPLSLECTVEGTSNPNLYWYRQAAGRGLQLLFYSVGIGQISSEVPQNLSASRPQDRQFILSSKKLLLSDSGFYLCAWTPRVFRYGYTFGSGTRLTVV.

The J gene is TRBJ2-1, the V gene TRBV11-3; D perhaps matches TRBD2 (7 bases). With 5 bases removed from V and 7 bases from J, the gap between germline ends came to 18 bases. This CDR3 has 15 amino acids. Germline V gene sequence: CDR1 SGHNT, CDR2 YENEEA. CDR3 residues: CASSPMGGAHNEQFF. CDR3 in DNA: TGTGCCAGCAGCCCCATGGGGGGGGCGCATAATGAGCAGTTCTTC.

The chain uses TRBV27 and TRBJ1-5; D remains unclear. Trimming cost V 4 bases and J 0 bases, with 4 bases left between them. The germline V gene has CDR1 MNHEY and CDR2 SMNVEV (reference sequence). This CDR3 spans 13 amino acids. For the CDR3, the DNA is TGTGCCAGCAGTTACAATAGCAATCAGCCCCAGCATTTT. Translating gives CASSYNSNQPQHF.

V is TRBV27 and J is TRBJ2-7, with 10 bases identical to TRBD2. The J segment lost 5 bases and the V segment lost 4 bases, leaving 11 bases of the junction unmatched. There are 16 residues in the CDR3. Germline CDR1 MNHEY, CDR2 SMNVEV (reference sequence). In DNA, the CDR3 is TGTGCCAGCAGTTCCCACCTAGCGGGAGCCCTGGACGAGCAGTACTTC. It specifies CASSSHLAGALDEQYF.

The chain uses TRBV11-2 and TRBJ2-5; maybe TRBD1 (7 bases). Trimming removed 4 bases at V and 5 bases at J, with 14 bases between. The CDR3 is made up of 14 amino acids. In germline, CDR1 is SGHAT, CDR2 FQNNGV. CDR3 amino acids: CASSSQGGWETQYF. The CDR3 region has the DNA TGTGCCAGCAGCTCCCAGGGGGGTTGGGAGACCCAGTACTTC.

The J gene is TRBJ2-7, the V gene TRBV4-1; TRBD2 aligns across 13 bases. V lost 4 bases, J lost 0 bases, and 3 bases stayed unmatched. The CDR3 is made up of 16 amino acids. CDR1 is MGHRA and CDR2 is YSYEKL in the germline V gene. CDR3 protein: CASSPGLAGDSYEQYF. For the CDR3, the DNA is TGCGCCAGCAGCCCTGGACTAGCGGGGGACTCCTACGAGCAGTACTTC.

This clone was seen only once. This sequence joins TRBV25-1 and TRBJ1-1; 10 bases match TRBD1. CDR1 and CDR2 (germline): MGHDK, SYGVNS. V lost 5 bases, J lost 5 bases, and 5 bases stayed unmatched. This CDR3 comprises 14 residues. The CDR3 DNA is TGTGCCAGCAGTACACGACAGGGGGCGACTGAAGCTTTCTTT. Its protein product is CASSTRQGATEAFF.

This clone was detected only once. CDR3 sequence: CASSTGTSPNEQYF. CDR3 nucleotides: TGTGCCAGCAGTACCGGGACTAGTCCGAACGAGCAGTACTTC. The V and J genes are TRBV6-5 and TRBJ2-7, with 8 positions matching TRBD2. The CDR3 has 14 amino acids. Germline loops: CDR1 MNHEY, CDR2 SVGAGI. Unmatched junction bases numbered 8, after V lost 5 bases and J lost 5 bases.

This clone was recorded once. The chain links TRBV4-1 to TRBJ2-7; unclear D gene. The CDR3 runs to 14 residues. V shed 1 base and J shed 2 bases, with 9 bases lying between them. In germline, CDR1 is MGHRA, CDR2 YSYEKL. The CDR3 nucleotides are TGCGCCAGCAGCCAAGGGTCAGGTACCTACGAGCAGTACTTC. Translating gives CASSQGSGTYEQYF.

This clone was seen only once. This chain links TRBV11-3 with TRBJ1-2; the match to TRBD1 covers 10 bases. V trimming: 5 bases; J trimming: 8 bases; junction bases outside the gene matches: 5. Germline CDR1 and CDR2: SGHNT and YENEEA. CDR3 length: 13 amino acids. The CDR3 region is CASSPDRGQGYTF. CDR3 DNA sequence: TGTGCCAGCAGCCCCGACAGGGGGCAAGGCTACACCTTC. Supplemented by reference TRBV11-3 and TRBJ1-2, the full variable domain reads EAGVVQSPRYKIIEKKQPVAFWCNPISGHNTLYWYLQNLGQGPELLIRYENEEAVDDSQLPKDRFSAERLKGVDSTLKIQPAELGDSAVYLCASSPDRGQGYTFGSGTRLTVV.

The rearrangement links TRBV2 to TRBJ1-1; tentatively, D is TRBD1 (5 bases). V shed 3 bases and J shed 0 bases, with 11 bases lying between them. Germline V gene lookup returns CDR1 SNHLY and CDR2 FYNNEI. The CDR3 spans 15 residues. For the CDR3, the DNA is TGTGCCAGCAGTGAGTTCCAGGGAATGAACACTGAAGCTTTCTTT. This encodes CASSEFQGMNTEAFF.

The V gene is TRBV29-1, the J gene TRBJ1-1; D is undetermined. V was clipped by 4 bases and J by 0 bases, with 9 bases between them. The germline CDR1 and CDR2 sequences are SQVTM and ANQGSEA. The CDR3 contains 13 residues. CDR3 bases: TGCAGCGTTGTGGAGCAGCTGAACACTGAAGCTTTCTTT. This encodes CSVVEQLNTEAFF.

The rearrangement joins TRBV29-1 to TRBJ1-1; D call uncertain. V dropped 5 bases and J dropped 3 bases, with 13 bases sitting between them. Germline CDR1 is SQVTM and CDR2 is ANQGSEA. The CDR3 loop spans 13 amino acids. The CDR3 nucleotides are TGCAGCGTTCGGCGTGCGGAGGACACTGAAGCTTTCTTT. This gives the protein CSVRRAEDTEAFF.

The chain joins TRBV4-2 to TRBJ2-1, with 10 positions matching TRBD2. V lost 4 bases, J lost 8 bases, and 11 bases stayed unmatched. Germline CDR1 and CDR2: LGHNA and YNFKEQ. The CDR3 contains 16 residues. This CDR3 is CASSRASGSVVDEQFF. In DNA, the CDR3 is TGTGCCAGCAGCCGAGCTAGCGGGAGTGTCGTCGATGAGCAGTTCTTC.